This TCR beta chain was observed in a study of post-analysis software for immune sequencing data. Study outcomes and limitations: About five TRBV segments, including TRBV5-6, TRBV5-1 and TRBV20-1, were more frequent in patients than controls. Comparison with controls showed significantly lower normalized Chao1 diversity in multiple sclerosis patients. By F measure, strong co-clustering occurred among samples prepared in the same batch.

Unique-molecular-identifier-tagged TCR beta cDNA libraries were used. Each CDR3 protein is one row after TCRdb ran MiXCR on the PCR reads. This sample yields 350,000 to 450,000 distinct CDR3 sequences, of which less than 40% are seen a single time; 13% belongs to the top ten. In its sample, this clonotype was seen a few times. What it binds is unknown. Trimming took off 6 bases at V and 0 bases at J, with 8 bases between the two ends. Germline CDR1 DFQATT, CDR2 SNEGSKA (reference sequence). This CDR3 contains 12 residues. The sequence was collected from a girl aged 5-17 years with multiple sclerosis. Sequencing used blood. The chain combines TRBV20-1 with TRBJ1-1, with D tentatively TRBD1 (6 bases). The CDR3 DNA follows: TGCAGTGCCAACAGGGTGAACACTGAAGCTTTCTTT. Translating gives CSANRVNTEAFF.